Given below is one T cell receptor (beta chain) in context. Per the germline V gene, CDR1 is LGHNA and CDR2 is YSLEER. The CDR3 is 15 residues long. The sample is drawn from a study of cytomegalovirus exposure and HLA in healthy donors. Use of 60 Vbeta and 13 Jbeta primers characterized the PCR. Repertoires were generated with immunoSEQ multiplex PCR, while TCRdb's copy carries only in-frame clones and drops some. Here the sample spans 95,000 to 100,000 clones, around 79% being singletons. The genes are TRBV4-3 and TRBJ2-5; 7 nucleotides line up with TRBD1. The assigned J gene may be wrong: the sequence end matches TRBJ2-7 better. The sample consisted of PBMCs. The clonotype originates from a woman between 40 and 50 years old in good health and CMV-seronegative. CDR3 loop: CASSQEYDRAYEQYF. The CDR3 DNA reads as TGCGCCAGCAGCCAAGAATACGACAGGGCCTACGAGCAGTACTTC.